The text below deals with one T cell receptor (beta chain). Assay used: immunoSEQ multiplex PCR; TCRdb lists only in-frame clones, some missing. Of fewer than 350,000 clones listed, approximately 85% are singletons. The data were taken from a study of blood T cell repertoires in COVID-19. Turning to the study itself: Some COVID-19 samples were acute and others convalescent; all came from the United States, Italy and Spain.

This study enrolled people aged roughly 18 to 89 from about 26 US geographic areas. Cohort 3 donors were reported recovered after two negative PCRs, clearance, or symptom resolution. The CDR3 is 15 residues long. From germline, CDR1 is SGDLS and CDR2 YYNGEE. V gave up 3 bases and J gave up 4 bases; unmatched junction bases: 10. The specimen sequenced was PBMCs or T cells enriched from blood (not recorded which). The V call is TRBV9, the J call TRBJ2-7; 7 bases match TRBD1. The TCR originated in a man aged 25 to 45 who had recovered from COVID-19. CDR3: CASSAAGTDLYEQYF. DNA for the CDR3: TGTGCCAGCAGCGCCGCCGGGACAGACTTATACGAGCAGTACTTC. The variable domain in full, completed from reference TRBV9 and TRBJ2-7, reads DSGVTQTPKHLITATGQRVTLRCSPRSGDLSVYWYQQSLDQGLQFLIQYYNGEERAKGNILERFSAQQFPDLHSELNLSSLELGDSALYFCASSAAGTDLYEQYFGPGTRLTVT.